These 22 T cell receptor beta chains were all obtained from the same sample, sequenced in a study of prognosis after radiotherapy for stage I lung cancer. Researchers used two-round multiplex PCR to amplify TCR beta CDR3 starting from genomic DNA. The authors ran first-round PCR with primers specific to each TRBV and TRBJ gene. From the multiplex PCR reads, TCRdb called clonotypes with MiXCR, one entry per CDR3 protein. The sample records fewer than 40,000 distinct CDR3 sequences, around 30% being singletons. Here the sequenced sample was PBMCs, taken before or after stereotactic body radiation therapy (not recorded which). The origin of the receptors is a donor older than 45 with non-small cell lung cancer.

On this clonotype itself: A much bigger clone sits one base away, suggesting this may be a read error. V usage is TRBV7-9 and J usage is TRBJ2-3; unclear D gene. CDR3 length: 12 amino acids. Germline CDR1 and CDR2: SEHNR and FQNEAQ (reference sequence). CDR3 loop: CASGLVLDTQYF. The CDR3 DNA sequence: TGTGCCAGCGGCTTAGTCCTTGATACGCAGTATTTT.

About this clonotype itself: One junction end disagrees with the germline gene, perhaps due to a read error. The chain carries TRBV7-2 and TRBJ1-2; 8 bases agree with TRBD1. The CDR3 is 13 amino acids. The germline gives CDR1 SGHTA, CDR2 FQGNSA. The CDR3 bases are TGTGCCAGCAGCCAGGACAGGGTGGGGGGCTACGCCTTC. The encoded protein is CASSQDRVGGYAF.

Remarks on this clonotype: This sequence may be a read error, since a much larger clone differs from it by one base. The chain employs TRBV20-1 and TRBJ1-1; possibly TRBD1 for D (6 bases). Germline V gene data show CDR1 as DFQATT and CDR2 as SNEGSKA (reference sequence). V lost 2 bases to trimming and J lost 4 bases, with 14 bases between them. The CDR3 totals 14 residues. CDR3 nucleotides: TGCAGTGCTAGAAGGGGGGGAGGGGGCACTGAAGCTTTCTTT. It yields the protein CSARRGGGGTEAFF.

This clonotype has a count of ten or more. The chain employs TRBV19 and TRBJ1-5; 7 positions match TRBD1. J gave up 2 bases and V 8 bases, and 6 bases lay outside the gene matches. Germline loops: CDR1 LNHDA, CDR2 SQIVND (reference sequence). The CDR3 runs 14 residues. The CDR3 DNA follows: TGTGCCAGTCGGGACACAGGGGGCAATCAGCCCCAGCATTTT. Encoded protein: CASRDTGGNQPQHF.

This clonotype came up a few times. A much larger clone sits a single nucleotide away, making a read error possible. The rearrangement links TRBV6-1 to TRBJ1-5; D uncertain. The V gene lost 6 bases and the J gene lost 3 bases, with 12 bases spanning the gap. This CDR3 spans 14 amino acids. Germline V gene lookup returns CDR1 MNHNS and CDR2 SASEGT. The CDR3 DNA is TGTGCCAGCAGCCTTGGACGCCTCAATCAGCCCCAGCATTTT. Translation: CASSLGRLNQPQHF.

Within the sample, this clonotype is medium-sized (0.01 to 0.1%). The rearrangement joins TRBV20-1 to TRBJ2-1, with TRBD1 matching 8 bases. The length of the CDR3 is 15 residues. V dropped 2 bases and J dropped 6; count of bases not matched to a gene: 9. Germline CDR1 reads DFQATT; CDR2 reads SNEGSKA (reference sequence). Here the CDR3 DNA reads TGCAGTGCTAGACCTTCGACAGGGGTAGTCAATGAGCAGTTCTTC. Its translation: CSARPSTGVVNEQFF.

J is TRBJ1-6 and V is TRBV5-1; D is unclear. The CDR3 sequence is 15 residues long. Trimming took 0 bases from V and 10 from J, leaving 14 bases between them. CDR1 is SGHRS, CDR2 YFSETQ, per germline. The CDR3 DNA sequence: TGCGCCAGCAGCTTGGAAGGAAATAGTAACTCACCCCTCCACTTT. Protein product: CASSLEGNSNSPLHF.

The chain is built from TRBV19 and TRBJ1-5, with 7 bases aligning to TRBD1. The CDR3 loop spans 14 amino acids. V lost 8 bases, J lost 10 bases, and 14 bases stayed unmatched. In germline, CDR1 is LNHDA, CDR2 SQIVND (reference sequence). CDR3 nucleotides: TGTGCCAGTGGTACAGGGGTCGTCGTTCAACCCCAGCATTTT. Amino acid sequence: CASGTGVVVQPQHF.

The chain employs TRBV20-1 and TRBJ1-1; no reliable D call. The germline V gene has CDR1 DFQATT and CDR2 SNEGSKA (reference sequence). V was trimmed by 6 bases and J by 0 bases, leaving 17 bases between them. The CDR3 covers 15 residues. The CDR3, as DNA: TGCAGTGCAGTACCCGTGGGGTGGTTGAACACTGAAGCTTTCTTT. The encoded protein is CSAVPVGWLNTEAFF.

This clonotype was seen many times. The chain recombines TRBV14 with TRBJ2-7; D is unclear. Per the germline V gene, CDR1 is SGHDN and CDR2 is FVKESK. The CDR3 covers 15 residues. V was trimmed by 0 bases and J by 7 bases, leaving 16 bases between them. The CDR3 DNA reads TGTGCCAGCAGCCAAGATTCTGGAGTCAGCCGAGAGCAGTACTTC. It encodes CASSQDSGVSREQYF.

In the case of this clonotype: This may arise from a read error, as a much more abundant clone is one base away. The V and J genes are TRBV6-1 and TRBJ1-1, with TRBD1 as a possible D gene (5 bases). This CDR3 is built from 15 residues. Germline V CDR1 and CDR2: MNHNS, SASEGT. The CDR3 nucleotides read TGTGCCGGCAGTGTGTACGGGACGTCTGGATTAAAAGCTTTCTTT. Protein: CAGSVYGTSGLKAFF.

This sequence joins TRBV20-1 and TRBJ1-2; D uncertain. Trimming took off 0 bases at V and 4 bases at J, with 15 bases between the two ends. CDR1 is DFQATT and CDR2 is SNEGSKA in the germline V gene (reference sequence). The CDR3 is 15 residues long. CDR3 protein: CSARDPVGNTYGYTF. CDR3 nucleotides: TGCAGTGCTAGAGATCCGGTTGGGAACACCTATGGCTACACCTTC.

This clonotype showed up just a few times. The chain couples TRBV5-1 to TRBJ2-4; TRBD2 matches 7 bases. The CDR3 loop spans 15 amino acids. CDR1 is SGHRS and CDR2 is YFSETQ in the germline V gene. J gave up 6 bases and V 3 bases, and 9 bases lay outside the gene matches. The CDR3 DNA reads as TGCGCCAGCAGCTGGGGGGGGAAAGGAGTAAACATTCAGTACTTC. The encoded protein is CASSWGGKGVNIQYF.

This clonotype was seen ten or more times. The chain has TRBV7-9 and TRBJ2-1; either TRBD1 or TRBD2 may fit D (6 bases each). V lost 4 bases and J lost 5, with 15 bases in between. CDR3 length: 15 residues. Germline CDR1 and CDR2: SEHNR and FQNEAQ (reference sequence). This chain's CDR3 is CASSSFRGPDNEQFF. The DNA of the CDR3 is TGTGCCAGCAGCTCCTTTCGGGGGCCAGACAATGAGCAGTTCTTC.

This clonotype was recorded once. The chain uses TRBV28 and TRBJ1-1; D is unresolved. In germline, CDR1 is MDHEN, CDR2 SYDVKM. V was trimmed by 3 bases and J by 1 base, leaving 3 bases between them. The CDR3 runs to 12 residues. The CDR3 sequence: CASSFWNTEAFF. In DNA, the CDR3 is TGTGCCAGCAGTTTTTGGAACACTGAAGCTTTCTTT.

A note on this clonotype: With only one base between it and a far larger clone, this is likely a read error. The chain links TRBV7-9 to TRBJ2-2; TRBD2 is a possible D gene (5 bases). V lost 5 bases to trimming and J lost 6 bases, with 16 bases between them. Germline values: CDR1 SEHNR, CDR2 FQNEAQ (reference sequence). This CDR3 has 15 amino acids. CDR3 nucleotide sequence: TGTGCCAGCAGCGTCCGGTATACTAGTGCCGGGGAGCTGTTTTTT. Its protein product is CASSVRYTSAGELFF.

This clonotype was counted many times. The genes are TRBV6-2 or TRBV6-3 and TRBJ2-2; the match to TRBD2 covers 9 bases. This CDR3 region has 15 residues. The ends lost 9 bases at V and 1 base at J; junction bases unmatched: 6. Germline CDR1 is MNHEY and CDR2 is SVGEGT. In DNA form, the CDR3 reads TGTGCCAGTTGTAAAGCGGGGGGGAACACCGGGGAGCTGTTTTTT. Amino acids: CASCKAGGNTGELFF.

This chain links TRBV6-1 with TRBJ2-1; 7 bases map to TRBD1. V lost 6 bases and J lost 13; bases outside the gene matches: 18. Looked up from germline, CDR1 is MNHNS and CDR2 is SASEGT. The CDR3 has 15 amino acids. DNA for the CDR3: TGTGCCAGCAGGAGGGGGCTGAGCTCCTACAATTATCAGTTCTTC. It yields the protein CASRRGLSSYNYQFF.

In its sample, this clonotype was seen a few times. The chain couples TRBV12-5 to TRBJ2-5, with 9 bases identical to TRBD1. Germline V gives CDR1 LGHNT, CDR2 FRNRAP. The CDR3 is 15 amino acids. With V trimmed by 4 bases and J by 4 bases, 7 bases remained unmatched. The CDR3 DNA reads TGTGCTAGTGGTTCCGGGGACAGGGTGGGAGAGACCCAGTACTTC. Encoded protein: CASGSGDRVGETQYF.

This clonotype was observed many times. Just one base apart from a much larger clone, this may be a read error. This chain links TRBV5-1 with TRBJ2-7; D possibly matches TRBD1 or TRBD2 (5 bases each). The V gene's germline CDR1 is SGHRS and CDR2 YFSETQ. The V end was cut by 9 bases, the J end by 2 bases, with 15 bases between. The length of the CDR3 is 13 residues. In DNA, the CDR3 is TGCGCCACCGGCCGGGACGGCACCTACGAGCAGTACTTC. It is translated as CATGRDGTYEQYF.

Of note for this clonotype: A much bigger clone sits one base away, suggesting this may be a read error. The chain uses TRBV6-2 or TRBV6-3 and TRBJ1-1, with D hard to call. The V end was cut by 8 bases, the J end by 5 bases, with 12 bases between. Germline lookup yields CDR1 MNHEY and CDR2 SVGEGT. The CDR3 length is 12 residues. The CDR3 nucleotides are TGTGCCAGCGCAGACCGCTTTACTGAAGCTTTCTTT. It is translated as CASADRFTEAFF.

This clonotype was observed many times. V is TRBV24-1 and J is TRBJ1-2, with TRBD1 matching over 10 bases. From germline, CDR1 is KGHDR and CDR2 SFDVKD. J gave up 8 bases and V 3 bases, and 8 bases lay outside the gene matches. There are 15 residues in the CDR3. CDR3 DNA: TGTGCCACCAGTGATCCAGCCGGGACAGGGGACGGCTACACCTTC. As protein: CATSDPAGTGDGYTF.